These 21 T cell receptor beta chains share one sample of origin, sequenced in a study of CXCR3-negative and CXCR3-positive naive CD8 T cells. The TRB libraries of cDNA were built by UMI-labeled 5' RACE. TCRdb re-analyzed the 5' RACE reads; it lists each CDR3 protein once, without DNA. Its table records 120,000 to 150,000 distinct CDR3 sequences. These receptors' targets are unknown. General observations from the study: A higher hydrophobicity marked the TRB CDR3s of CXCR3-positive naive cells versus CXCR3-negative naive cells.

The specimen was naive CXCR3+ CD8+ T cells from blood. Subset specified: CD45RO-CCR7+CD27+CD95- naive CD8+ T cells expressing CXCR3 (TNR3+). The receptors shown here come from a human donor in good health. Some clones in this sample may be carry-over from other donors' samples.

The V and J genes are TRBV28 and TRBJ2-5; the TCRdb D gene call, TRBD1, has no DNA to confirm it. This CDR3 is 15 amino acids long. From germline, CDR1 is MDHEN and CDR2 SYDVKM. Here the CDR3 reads CASRADSRHQETQYF.

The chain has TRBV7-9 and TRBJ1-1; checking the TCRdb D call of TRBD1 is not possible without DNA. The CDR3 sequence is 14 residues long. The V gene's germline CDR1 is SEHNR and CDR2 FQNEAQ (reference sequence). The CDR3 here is CASSLLAEGFEAFF.

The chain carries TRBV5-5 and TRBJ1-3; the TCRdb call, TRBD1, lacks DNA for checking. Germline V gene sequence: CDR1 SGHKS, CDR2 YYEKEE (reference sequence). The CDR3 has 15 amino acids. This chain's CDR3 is CASSFDRVSGNTIYF.

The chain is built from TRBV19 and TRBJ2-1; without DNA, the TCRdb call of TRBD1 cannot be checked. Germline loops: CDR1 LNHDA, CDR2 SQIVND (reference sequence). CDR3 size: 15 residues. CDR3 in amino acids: CASNPSEGDYNEQFF.

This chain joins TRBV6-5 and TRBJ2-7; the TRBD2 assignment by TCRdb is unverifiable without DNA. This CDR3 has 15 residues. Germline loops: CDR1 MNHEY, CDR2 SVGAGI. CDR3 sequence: CATISLAGPLYEQYF.

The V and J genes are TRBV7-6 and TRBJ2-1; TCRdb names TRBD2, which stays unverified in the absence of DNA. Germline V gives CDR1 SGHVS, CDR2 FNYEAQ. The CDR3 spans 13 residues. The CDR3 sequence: CASSFRADSEQFF. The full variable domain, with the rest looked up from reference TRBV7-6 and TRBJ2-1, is GAGVSQSPRYKVTKRGQDVALRCDPISGHVSLYWYRQALGQGPEFLTYFNYEAQQDKSGLPNDRFSAERPEGSISTLTIQRTEQRDSAMYRCASSFRADSEQFFGPGTRLTVL.

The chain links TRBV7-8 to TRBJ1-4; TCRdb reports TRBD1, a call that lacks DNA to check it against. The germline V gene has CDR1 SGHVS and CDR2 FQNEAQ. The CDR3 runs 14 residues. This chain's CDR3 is CASSLGRSGEKLFF.

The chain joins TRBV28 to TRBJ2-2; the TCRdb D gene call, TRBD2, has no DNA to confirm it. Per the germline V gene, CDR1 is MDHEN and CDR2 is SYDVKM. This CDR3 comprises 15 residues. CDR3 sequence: CASSISGMNTGELFF.

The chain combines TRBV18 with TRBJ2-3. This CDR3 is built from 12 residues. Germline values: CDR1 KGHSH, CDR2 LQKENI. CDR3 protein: CASSPPDDTQYF.

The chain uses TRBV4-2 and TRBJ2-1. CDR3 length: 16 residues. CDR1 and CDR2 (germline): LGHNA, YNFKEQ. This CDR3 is CASSQETAVSYNEQFF.

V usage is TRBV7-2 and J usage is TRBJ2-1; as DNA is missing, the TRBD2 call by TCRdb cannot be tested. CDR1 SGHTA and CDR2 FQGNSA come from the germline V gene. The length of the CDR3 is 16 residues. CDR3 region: CASSQASLAGNNEQFF.

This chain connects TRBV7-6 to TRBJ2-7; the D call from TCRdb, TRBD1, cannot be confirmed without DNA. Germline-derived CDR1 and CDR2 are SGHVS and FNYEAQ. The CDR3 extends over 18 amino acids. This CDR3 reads CASSLEGGLLGGPYEQYF.

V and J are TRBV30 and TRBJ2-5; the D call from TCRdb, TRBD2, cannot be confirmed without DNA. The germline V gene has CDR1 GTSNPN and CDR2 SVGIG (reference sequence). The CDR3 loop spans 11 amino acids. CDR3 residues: CAWQGGETQYF.

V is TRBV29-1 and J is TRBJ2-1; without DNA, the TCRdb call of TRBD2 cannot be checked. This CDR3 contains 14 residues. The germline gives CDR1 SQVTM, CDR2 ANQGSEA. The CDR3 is CSVALAGNNNEQFF.

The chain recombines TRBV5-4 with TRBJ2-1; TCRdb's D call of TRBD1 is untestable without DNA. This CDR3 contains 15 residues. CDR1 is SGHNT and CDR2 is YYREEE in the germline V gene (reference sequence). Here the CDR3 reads CASSPLGGGMDEQFF.

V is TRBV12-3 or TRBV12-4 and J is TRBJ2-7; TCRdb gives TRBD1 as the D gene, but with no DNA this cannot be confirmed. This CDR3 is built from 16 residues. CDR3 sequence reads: CASSLAAGTGAYEQYF.

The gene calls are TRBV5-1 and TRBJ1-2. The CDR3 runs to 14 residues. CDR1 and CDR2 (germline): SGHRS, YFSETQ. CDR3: CASSLEGWSDGYTF.

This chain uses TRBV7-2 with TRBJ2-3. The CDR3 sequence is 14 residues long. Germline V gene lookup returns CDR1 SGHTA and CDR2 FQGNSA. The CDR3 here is CASSPLSETDTQYF.

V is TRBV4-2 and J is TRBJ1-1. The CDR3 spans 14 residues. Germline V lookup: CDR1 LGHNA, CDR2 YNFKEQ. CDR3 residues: CASSQPELNTEAFF.

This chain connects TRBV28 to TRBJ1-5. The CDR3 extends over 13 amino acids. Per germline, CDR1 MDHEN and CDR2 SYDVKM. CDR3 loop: CASSLEFGQPQHF.

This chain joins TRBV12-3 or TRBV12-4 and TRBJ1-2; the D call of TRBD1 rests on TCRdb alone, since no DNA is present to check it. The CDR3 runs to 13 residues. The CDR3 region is CASSAGTGDGYTF.